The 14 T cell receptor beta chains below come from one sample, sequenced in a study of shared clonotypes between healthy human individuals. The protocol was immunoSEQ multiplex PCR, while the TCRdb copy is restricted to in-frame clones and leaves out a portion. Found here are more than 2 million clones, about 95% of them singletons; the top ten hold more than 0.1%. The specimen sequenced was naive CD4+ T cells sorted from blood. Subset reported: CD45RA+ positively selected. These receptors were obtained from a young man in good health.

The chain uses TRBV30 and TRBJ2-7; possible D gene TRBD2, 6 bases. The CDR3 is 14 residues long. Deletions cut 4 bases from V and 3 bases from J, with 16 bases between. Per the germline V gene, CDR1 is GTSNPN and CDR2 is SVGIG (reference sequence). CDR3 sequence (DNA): TGTGCCTGGACATTCGGTGGCGGGAACTACGAGCAGTACTTC. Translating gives CAWTFGGGNYEQYF.

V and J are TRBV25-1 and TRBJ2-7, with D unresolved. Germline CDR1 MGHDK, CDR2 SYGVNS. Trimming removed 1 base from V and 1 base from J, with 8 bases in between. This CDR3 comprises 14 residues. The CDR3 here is CASSEFGGSYEQYF. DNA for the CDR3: TGTGCCAGCAGTGAATTCGGCGGTTCCTACGAGCAGTACTTC.

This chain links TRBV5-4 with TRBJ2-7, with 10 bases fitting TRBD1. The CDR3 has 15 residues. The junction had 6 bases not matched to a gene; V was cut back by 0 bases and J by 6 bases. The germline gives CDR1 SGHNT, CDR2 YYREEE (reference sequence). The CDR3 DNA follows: TGTGCCAGCAGCTTGGGTTGGACAGGGGGTTCCGAGCAGTACTTC. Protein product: CASSLGWTGGSEQYF.

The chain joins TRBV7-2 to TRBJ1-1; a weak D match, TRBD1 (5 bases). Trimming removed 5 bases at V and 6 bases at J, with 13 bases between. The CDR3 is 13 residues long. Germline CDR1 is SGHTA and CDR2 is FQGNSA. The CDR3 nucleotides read TGTGCCAGCAGCAAAGGACAATTAGCTGAAGCTTTCTTT. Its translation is CASSKGQLAEAFF.

DNA of the CDR3: TGTGCCAGCAGTGAACAGGGACCCTACGAGCAGTACTTC. It specifies CASSEQGPYEQYF. The chain recombines TRBV6-1 with TRBJ2-7; possibly TRBD1 or TRBD2 for D (5 bases each). The CDR3 is made up of 13 amino acids. V was pared by 2 bases and J by 2 bases, with 7 bases between. Germline CDR1 reads MNHNS; CDR2 reads SASEGT.

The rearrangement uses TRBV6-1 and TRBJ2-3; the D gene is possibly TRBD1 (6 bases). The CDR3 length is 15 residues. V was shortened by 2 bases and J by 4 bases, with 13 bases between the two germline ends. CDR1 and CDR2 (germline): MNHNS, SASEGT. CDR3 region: CASSETGTGSDTQYF. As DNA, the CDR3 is TGTGCCAGCAGTGAAACAGGGACGGGATCAGATACGCAGTATTTT.

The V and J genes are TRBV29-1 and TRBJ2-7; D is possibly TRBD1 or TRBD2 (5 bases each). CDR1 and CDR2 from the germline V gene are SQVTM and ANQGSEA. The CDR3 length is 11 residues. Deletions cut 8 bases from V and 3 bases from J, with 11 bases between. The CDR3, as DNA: TGCAGCACTAGGGACGGCTACGAGCAGTACTTC. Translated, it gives CSTRDGYEQYF.

The CDR3 reads CAISEDGAAEQPQHF. CDR3 coding DNA: TGTGCCATCAGTGAGGACGGGGCAGCGGAGCAGCCCCAGCATTTT. V usage is TRBV10-3 and J usage is TRBJ1-5, with D possibly matching TRBD1 (5 bases). The CDR3 consists of 15 residues. V gave up 2 bases and J gave up 7 bases, with 15 bases separating them. The germline V gene encodes CDR1 ENHRY and CDR2 SYGVKD.

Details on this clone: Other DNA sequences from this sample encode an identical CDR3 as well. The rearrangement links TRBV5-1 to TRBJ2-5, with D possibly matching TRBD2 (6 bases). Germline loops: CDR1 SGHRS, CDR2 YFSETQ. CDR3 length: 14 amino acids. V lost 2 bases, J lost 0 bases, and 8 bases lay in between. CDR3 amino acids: CASSFGGNQETQYF. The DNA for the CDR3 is TGCGCCAGCAGCTTCGGGGGAAACCAAGAGACCCAGTACTTC.

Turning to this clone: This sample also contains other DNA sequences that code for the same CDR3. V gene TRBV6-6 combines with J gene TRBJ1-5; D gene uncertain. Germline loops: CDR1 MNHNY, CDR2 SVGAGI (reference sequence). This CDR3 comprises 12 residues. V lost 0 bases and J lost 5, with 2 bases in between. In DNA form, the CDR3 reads TGTGCCAGCAGTTACTCCGATCAGCCCCAGCATTTT. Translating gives CASSYSDQPQHF.

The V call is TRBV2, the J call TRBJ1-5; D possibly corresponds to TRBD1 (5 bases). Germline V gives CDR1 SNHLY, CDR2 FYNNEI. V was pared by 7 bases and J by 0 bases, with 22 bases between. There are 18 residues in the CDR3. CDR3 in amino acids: CASTRGRVSGYSNQPQHF. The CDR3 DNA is TGTGCCAGCACAAGAGGCAGGGTGTCGGGATATAGCAATCAGCCCCAGCATTTT.

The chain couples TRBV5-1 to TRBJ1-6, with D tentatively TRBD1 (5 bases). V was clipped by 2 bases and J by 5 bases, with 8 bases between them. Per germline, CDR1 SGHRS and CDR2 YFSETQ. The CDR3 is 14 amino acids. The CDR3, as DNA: TGCGCCAGCAGCTTACAGGACCATAATTCACCCCTCCACTTT. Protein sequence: CASSLQDHNSPLHF.

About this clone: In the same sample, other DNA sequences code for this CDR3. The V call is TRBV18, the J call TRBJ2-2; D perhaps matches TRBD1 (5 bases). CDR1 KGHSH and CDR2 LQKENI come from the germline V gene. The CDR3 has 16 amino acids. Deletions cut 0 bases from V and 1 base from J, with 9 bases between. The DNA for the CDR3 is TGTGCCAGCTCACCACCCACAGGCCTGAACACCGGGGAGCTGTTTTTT. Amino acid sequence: CASSPPTGLNTGELFF. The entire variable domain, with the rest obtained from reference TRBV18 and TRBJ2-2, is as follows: NAGVMQNPRHLVRRRGQEARLRCSPMKGHSHVYWYRQLPEEGLKFMVYLQKENIIDESGMPKERFSAEFPKEGPSILRIQQVVRGDSAAYFCASSPPTGLNTGELFFGEGSRLTVL.

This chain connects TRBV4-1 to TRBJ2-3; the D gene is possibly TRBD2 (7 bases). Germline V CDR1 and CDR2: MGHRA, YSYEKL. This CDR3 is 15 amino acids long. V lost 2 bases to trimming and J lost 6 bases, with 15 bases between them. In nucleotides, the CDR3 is TGCGCCAGCAGCCAAAATAGAGGGGGGGCGGATACGCAGTATTTT. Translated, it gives CASSQNRGGADTQYF.